Shown below are 28 T cell receptor beta chains from a single sample sequenced in a study of human thymus T cells. The table came from immunoSEQ multiplex PCR; TCRdb's copy has only in-frame clones and leaves some out. This sample has some 44,000 clones; approximately 95% occur once, and the top ten carry about 0.17%. Material: blood. Receptors were obtained from a girl younger than two with a congenital heart defect but otherwise immunologically healthy.

CDR3 bases: TGCGCCAGCAGCCAAGGCGACAGGGGTTTTGAGACCCAGTACTTC. It translates to CASSQGDRGFETQYF. V and J are TRBV4-1 and TRBJ2-5, with 8 bases matching TRBD1. This CDR3 region has 15 residues. CDR1 is MGHRA and CDR2 is YSYEKL in the germline V gene. V shed 1 base, J shed 5 bases, and the junction held 6 bases outside the gene matches.

CDR3 amino acids: CASSQDYTGELFF. The CDR3 DNA reads TGTGCCAGCAGCCAAGATTACACCGGGGAGCTGTTTTTT. The V and J genes are TRBV14 and TRBJ2-2; D call uncertain. V lost 0 bases and J lost 3, with 2 bases in between. The CDR3 is 13 amino acids. The V gene's germline CDR1 is SGHDN and CDR2 FVKESK.

This clone was found a few times. This chain links TRBV15 with TRBJ2-3, with TRBD2 identical over 12 bases. V trimming: 1 base; J trimming: 2 bases; junction bases outside the gene matches: 7. Germline assignment: CDR1 LNHNV and CDR2 YYDKDF (reference sequence). There are 18 residues in the CDR3. In DNA form, the CDR3 reads TGTGCCACCAGCAGAGGGCTAGCGGGAGGGCCCACCACAGATACGCAGTATTTT. Translated, it gives CATSRGLAGGPTTDTQYF.

The CDR3: CASSFPGAGGPFVQFF. Written as DNA, the CDR3 is TGTGCCAGCAGCTTTCCGGGAGCGGGAGGGCCTTTTGTGCAGTTCTTC. The rearrangement uses TRBV7-9 and TRBJ2-1; 10 bases match TRBD2. The germline gives CDR1 SEHNR, CDR2 FQNEAQ (reference sequence). The CDR3 is made up of 16 amino acids. Unmatched junction bases numbered 14, after V lost 3 bases and J lost 12 bases.

The chain joins TRBV7-9 to TRBJ1-3; no clear D. The germline V gene encodes CDR1 SEHNR and CDR2 FQNEAQ (reference sequence). V lost 4 bases and J lost 1, with 14 bases in between. The length of the CDR3 is 16 residues. The DNA of the CDR3 is TGTGCCAGCAGCTCCCCCCAAGCCGGATCTGGAAACACCATATATTTT. The encoded protein is CASSSPQAGSGNTIYF.

This chain uses TRBV11-2 with TRBJ2-5; D not certain. Germline CDR1 SGHAT, CDR2 FQNNGV. V gave up 1 base and J gave up 1 base, with 16 bases separating them. The CDR3 contains 17 residues. CDR3 protein: CASSLGISRQSQETQYF. The CDR3 region has the DNA TGTGCCAGCAGCTTAGGGATCAGCCGGCAGAGCCAAGAGACCCAGTACTTC.

The rearrangement links TRBV11-2 to TRBJ2-5; 11 nucleotides agree with TRBD2. The CDR3 consists of 19 residues. Trimming cost V 5 bases and J 4 bases; bases outside gene matches: 18. Germline lookup yields CDR1 SGHAT and CDR2 FQNNGV. CDR3 nucleotides: TGTGCCAGCAGCACCCCAAGAGGGGGTGGCCTAGCGGGAGGAGAGACCCAGTACTTC. This encodes CASSTPRGGGLAGGETQYF.

The rearrangement uses TRBV21-1 and TRBJ1-1; the table assigns TRBD1, which was not confirmed against the DNA. TRBV21-1 is described as a pseudogene. There are 14 residues in the CDR3. As DNA, the CDR3 is TGTGCCAGCAGCAAGGGACAGGGGAACACTGAAGCTTTCTTT. Encoded protein: CASSKGQGNTEAFF.

This clone was seen just once. The genes are TRBV10-3 and TRBJ2-6, with 10 bases that match TRBD1. Per germline, CDR1 ENHRY and CDR2 SYGVKD. This CDR3 contains 16 residues. With 7 bases clipped from V and 2 bases from J, the junction kept 5 bases outside the gene matches. The CDR3 DNA follows: TGTGCCATCACCGAGACAGGGGGCGCTGGGGCCAACGTCCTGACTTTC. It translates to CAITETGGAGANVLTF.

The chain carries TRBV7-2 and TRBJ2-2, with 7 nucleotides matching TRBD2. Germline values: CDR1 SGHTA, CDR2 FQGNSA. The CDR3 loop spans 15 amino acids. Trimming cost V 3 bases and J 3 bases; bases outside gene matches: 4. CDR3 region: CASSLGSGYTGELFF. CDR3 in DNA: TGTGCCAGCAGCTTGGGTAGCGGGTACACCGGGGAGCTGTTTTTT.

This chain joins TRBV7-9 and TRBJ2-5, with 7 bases aligning to TRBD1. In germline, CDR1 is SEHNR, CDR2 FQNEAQ (reference sequence). The CDR3 sequence is 16 residues long. Losses at the gene ends were 4 bases for V and 5 bases for J; bases not matched to a gene: 13. In nucleotides, the CDR3 is TGTGCCAGCAGCTCCGACAGGGTTCTATGGGTGGAGACCCAGTACTTC. This translates into CASSSDRVLWVETQYF.

The genes are TRBV28 and TRBJ1-5; D gene unclear. Germline loops: CDR1 MDHEN, CDR2 SYDVKM. This CDR3 spans 15 amino acids. The V and J ends lost 0 bases and 2 bases respectively, with 8 bases between them. CDR3 DNA sequence: TGTGCCAGCAGTTTATGGTCGGGCGGCAATCAGCCCCAGCATTTT. Its translation: CASSLWSGGNQPQHF.

This clone has only one observation. The V and J genes are TRBV6-1 and TRBJ2-5; 15 nucleotides line up with TRBD2. The V and J ends lost 3 bases and 5 bases, in that order; junction bases with no gene match: 7. The CDR3 contains 17 residues. CDR1 is MNHNS and CDR2 is SASEGT in the germline V gene. DNA for the CDR3: TGTGCCAGCAGTGATTTCGGACTAGCGGGAGGGTTTGAGACCCAGTACTTC. It codes for CASSDFGLAGGFETQYF.

V gene TRBV27 combines with J gene TRBJ2-5; the D is unclear. The J call may be faulty, since TRBJ2-7 better matches the DNA end. Per the germline V gene, CDR1 is MNHEY and CDR2 is SMNVEV (reference sequence). The CDR3 length is 14 residues. The CDR3 DNA follows: TGTGCCAGCAGTAGTCGTCCCCTTACCTACGAGCAGTACTTC. This sequence encodes CASSSRPLTYEQYF.

V is TRBV30 and J is TRBJ2-3, with no clear D. The CDR3 totals 17 residues. Germline CDR1 reads GTSNPN; CDR2 reads SVGIG (reference sequence). Trimming removed 3 bases from V and 6 bases from J, with 25 bases in between. The CDR3 DNA follows: TGTGCCTGGAGGGGAACCATGATAGTAACGACCCGTGATACGCAGTATTTT. This translates into CAWRGTMIVTTRDTQYF.

The rearrangement joins TRBV6-5 to TRBJ1-1; 8 bases fit TRBD1. V lost 2 bases and J lost 5; bases outside the gene matches: 4. Germline assignment: CDR1 MNHEY and CDR2 SVGAGI. The CDR3 is 14 amino acids. In DNA form, the CDR3 reads TGTGCCAGCAGTTACCAGGGGGCGAGGACTGAAGCTTTCTTT. Its translation: CASSYQGARTEAFF.

The chain links TRBV7-9 to TRBJ2-2, with a tentative D call TRBD1 (6 bases). The CDR3 length is 17 residues. V was clipped by 5 bases and J by 6 bases, with 22 bases between them. Germline CDR1 and CDR2: SEHNR and FQNEAQ (reference sequence). CDR3 amino acids: CASSPLRDIFLPGELFF. The CDR3 DNA is TGTGCCAGCAGCCCACTCCGGGACATTTTTTTGCCCGGGGAGCTGTTTTTT.

This clone was seen only once. The chain employs TRBV27 and TRBJ1-6; no firm D call. Germline V gene sequence: CDR1 MNHEY, CDR2 SMNVEV (reference sequence). V was clipped by 3 bases and J by 6 bases, with 3 bases between them. The length of the CDR3 is 12 residues. The CDR3 nucleotides read TGTGCCAGCAGTTTTGTTAATTCACCCCTCCACTTT. Residues: CASSFVNSPLHF.

This sequence joins TRBV7-2 and TRBJ2-1; 8 nucleotides agree with TRBD1. The V and J ends lost 2 bases and 5 bases, in that order; junction bases with no gene match: 14. The CDR3 consists of 18 residues. Germline values: CDR1 SGHTA, CDR2 FQGNSA. The CDR3 DNA reads as TGTGCCAGCAGCTTAAGGGGGACCGGGACAGGATCTCACAATGAGCAGTTCTTC. It yields the protein CASSLRGTGTGSHNEQFF. The whole variable domain, filled in from reference TRBV7-2 and TRBJ2-1, reads GAGVSQSPSNKVTEKGKDVELRCDPISGHTALYWYRQSLGQGLEFLIYFQGNSAPDKSGLPSDRFSAERTGGSVSTLTIQRTQQEDSAVYLCASSLRGTGTGSHNEQFFGPGTRLTVL.

This clone was detected once. V gene TRBV19 combines with J gene TRBJ1-5, with 8 nucleotides matching TRBD1. Germline CDR1 LNHDA, CDR2 SQIVND (reference sequence). The CDR3 is made up of 15 amino acids. Trimming cost V 7 bases and J 2 bases; bases outside gene matches: 7. The DNA of the CDR3 is TGTGCCAGTACAAAGGTACAGGGGGGCAATCAGCCCCAGCATTTT. As protein: CASTKVQGGNQPQHF. Filled out from reference TRBV19 and TRBJ1-5, the complete variable domain reads DGGITQSPKYLFRKEGQNVTLSCEQNLNHDAMYWYRQDPGQGLRLIYYSQIVNDFQKGDIAEGYSVSREKKESFPLTVTSAQKNPTAFYLCASTKVQGGNQPQHFGDGTRLSIL.

V usage is TRBV29-1 and J usage is TRBJ2-3; 7 nucleotides match TRBD2. V shed 3 bases and J 6 bases; nucleotides not matched to a gene: 3. Germline CDR1 and CDR2: SQVTM and ANQGSEA. The CDR3 covers 12 residues. The CDR3 loop is CSVDQGGDTQYF. The CDR3 region has the DNA TGCAGCGTTGACCAGGGAGGGGATACGCAGTATTTT.

This chain joins TRBV6-1 and TRBJ1-5; 11 nucleotides align to TRBD1. Per germline, CDR1 MNHNS and CDR2 SASEGT. After removal of 4 bases from V and 6 bases from J, the junction contained 8 bases not matched to a gene. The CDR3 sequence is 16 residues long. This CDR3 reads CASSGTGGAGSQPQHF. CDR3 sequence (DNA): TGTGCCAGCAGTGGGACAGGGGGCGCGGGTAGTCAGCCCCAGCATTTT.

Only one count was recorded for this clone. The chain links TRBV6-5 to TRBJ2-7; D might be TRBD2 (5 bases). The CDR3 runs 13 residues. Germline CDR1 and CDR2: MNHEY and SVGAGI. V lost 5 bases and J 7 bases, leaving 15 bases between the germline ends. CDR3 amino acids: CASSTDLLGEQYF. CDR3 nucleotides: TGTGCCAGCAGTACGGACTTGTTGGGGGAGCAGTACTTC.

This clone was recorded only once. The V gene is TRBV28, the J gene TRBJ2-7, with 10 bases identical to TRBD2. V lost 5 bases and J lost 0; bases outside the gene matches: 10. The CDR3 sequence is 17 residues long. Germline lookup yields CDR1 MDHEN and CDR2 SYDVKM. This CDR3 reads CASSPQGLAILSYEQYF. The CDR3 DNA follows: TGTGCCAGCAGTCCCCAGGGACTAGCGATTCTCTCCTACGAGCAGTACTTC.

The gene calls are TRBV2 and TRBJ2-7; 7 nucleotides line up with TRBD2. Germline values: CDR1 SNHLY, CDR2 FYNNEI. This CDR3 is 15 amino acids long. The ends lost 2 bases at V and 0 bases at J; junction bases unmatched: 4. The CDR3 spells CASSERGRASYEQYF. CDR3 DNA sequence: TGTGCCAGCAGTGAAAGAGGGAGGGCCTCCTACGAGCAGTACTTC.

The J gene is TRBJ1-4, the V gene TRBV2; TRBD1 matches at 10 bases. The CDR3 length is 16 residues. The germline CDR1 and CDR2 sequences are SNHLY and FYNNEI. Losses at the gene ends were 6 bases for V and 4 bases for J; bases not matched to a gene: 8. For the CDR3, the DNA is TGTGCCAGCAGCGGGGACAGGGGAACATATAATGAAAAACTGTTTTTT. It is translated as CASSGDRGTYNEKLFF.

This clone was seen once. The chain carries TRBV7-9 and TRBJ1-2; 9 nucleotides match TRBD1. The germline gives CDR1 SEHNR, CDR2 FQNEAQ (reference sequence). The CDR3 contains 16 residues. Trimming cost V 5 bases and J 0 bases; bases outside gene matches: 7. CDR3 bases: TGTGCCAGCAGCCCAACAGGGGGCGCGTCTAACTATGGCTACACCTTC. This encodes CASSPTGGASNYGYTF. The whole variable domain, filled in from reference TRBV7-9 and TRBJ1-2, reads DTGVSQNPRHKITKRGQNVTFRCDPISEHNRLYWYRQTLGQGPEFLTYFQNEAQLEKSRLLSDRFSAERPKGSFSTLEIQRTEQGDSAMYLCASSPTGGASNYGYTFGSGTRLTVV.

The genes are TRBV2 and TRBJ1-2; TRBD1 might be the D (6 bases). CDR1 and CDR2 (germline): SNHLY, FYNNEI. Trimming cost V 6 bases and J 1 base, with 12 bases left between them. CDR3 length: 14 amino acids. The CDR3 sequence is CASSRGGLNYGYTF. The CDR3 DNA is TGTGCCAGCAGCCGGGGGGGGCTTAACTATGGCTACACCTTC.